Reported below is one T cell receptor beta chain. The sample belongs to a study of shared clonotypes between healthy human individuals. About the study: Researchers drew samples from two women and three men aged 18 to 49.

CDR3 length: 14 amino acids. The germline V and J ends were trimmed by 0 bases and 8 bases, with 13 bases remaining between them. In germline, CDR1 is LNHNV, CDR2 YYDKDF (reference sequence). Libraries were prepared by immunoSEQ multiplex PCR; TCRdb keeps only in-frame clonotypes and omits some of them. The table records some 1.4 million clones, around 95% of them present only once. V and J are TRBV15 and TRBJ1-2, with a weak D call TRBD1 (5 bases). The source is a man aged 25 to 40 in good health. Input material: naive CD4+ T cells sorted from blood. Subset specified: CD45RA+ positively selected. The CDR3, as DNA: TGTGCCACCAGCAGAGAGGGACGGCTTGGCGGCTACACCTTC. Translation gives CATSREGRLGGYTF.